This T cell receptor (beta chain) originates from a study of T cells in localized non-small cell lung cancer. Study results and limitations: Median approximately 58 top-100 tumor clones were shared with paired adjacent lung. Uninvolved adjacent lung, not tumor, had the highest T cell clonality.

This clone was seen more than once but under ten times. The antigen is unknown. The V and J ends lost 7 bases and 4 bases respectively, with 16 bases between them. Germline V lookup: CDR1 MNHGY, CDR2 SAAAGT. The CDR3 extends over 14 amino acids. Only in-frame clones appear in the TCRdb table, and some are missing; sequencing was by immunoSEQ multiplex PCR. Here the sample spans several thousand clones, less than 30% being singletons. The origin of this receptor is a man aged 35 to 70 with stage I lung adenocarcinoma. The material was lung tumor tissue, obtained before any cancer treatment. V usage is TRBV6-8 and J usage is TRBJ1-1, with D unresolved. The CDR3: CASTILPGTTEAFF. CDR3 nucleotide sequence: TGTGCCAGCACCATTTTACCGGGCACCACTGAAGCTTTCTTT.